These 24 T cell receptor beta chains were all obtained from the same sample, sequenced in a study of memory CD4+ T cells and cytomegalovirus serostatus (dated by TCRdb to between 2019 and 2020). A FACSAria II was used to sort memory CD4+ T cells, defined as single viable CD3+CD4+CD8-CD45RO+ cells. Library preparation employed the immunoSEQ multiplex PCR assay. Here the immuneACCESS table is served through TCRdb, limited to in-frame sequences with V and J called. Missing clones are a known gap in these copies; in checked studies unresolved V genes cover under half, and the rest lacks a known reason. This sample comprises tens of thousands of clones, roughly 78% of them detected only once. Clones ranked in the top ten supply 0.77% of the sample. Sequenced material: memory CD4+ T cells from blood. The source of these receptors is an adult in good health and CMV-seronegative.

The chain links TRBV2 to TRBJ2-2, with D possibly being TRBD1 (5 bases). Germline V CDR1 and CDR2: SNHLY, FYNNEI. Trimming cost V 6 bases and J 3 bases, with 11 bases left between them. The CDR3 runs to 14 residues. CDR3 residues: CASRAGSDTGELFF. Written as DNA, the CDR3 is TGTGCCAGCAGAGCAGGGTCGGACACCGGGGAGCTGTTTTTT.

The chain carries TRBV5-1 and TRBJ1-2, with D perhaps TRBD1 (5 bases). Germline CDR1 is SGHRS and CDR2 is YFSETQ. This CDR3 is built from 13 residues. V lost 5 bases, J lost 1 base, and 9 bases lay in between. CDR3 bases: TGCGCCAGCAGGGACACCAATAACTATGGCTACACCTTC. Protein sequence: CASRDTNNYGYTF.

The chain uses TRBV18 and TRBJ1-2; 8 positions match TRBD1. Per the germline V gene, CDR1 is KGHSH and CDR2 is LQKENI. Trimming cost V 5 bases and J 9 bases; bases outside gene matches: 11. The CDR3 is 14 residues long. The CDR3 sequence: CASSSAGGDQRYTF. The CDR3 region has the DNA TGTGCCAGCTCATCAGCAGGGGGCGATCAGCGCTACACCTTC.

J is TRBJ1-2 and V is TRBV11-2; 9 nucleotides match TRBD1. The CDR3 sequence is 14 residues long. With 5 bases clipped from V and 8 bases from J, the junction kept 9 bases outside the gene matches. CDR1 and CDR2 from the germline V gene are SGHAT and FQNNGV. The CDR3 DNA follows: TGTGCCAGCAGCCCCACAGGGGGCAGGCGGGGCTACACCTTC. This encodes CASSPTGGRRGYTF.

V is TRBV30 and J is TRBJ1-1; D might be TRBD1 (5 bases). Per the germline V gene, CDR1 is GTSNPN and CDR2 is SVGIG (reference sequence). The CDR3 has 12 amino acids. V was clipped by 2 bases and J by 10 bases, with 14 bases between them. This chain's CDR3 is CAWSTDTGGAFF. In DNA form, the CDR3 reads TGTGCCTGGAGTACTGACACGGGGGGAGCTTTCTTT.

The chain uses TRBV7-9 and TRBJ2-1, with D perhaps TRBD2 (5 bases). Germline loops: CDR1 SEHNR, CDR2 FQNEAQ (reference sequence). The ends were cut back, 6 bases at V and 9 bases at J, with 9 bases in the middle. The CDR3 sequence is 11 residues long. The CDR3: CASRRDSEQFF. CDR3 bases: TGTGCCAGCAGACGGGATAGTGAGCAGTTCTTC.

The rearrangement joins TRBV30 to TRBJ1-2; no clear D gene. This CDR3 comprises 11 residues. The V end lost 3 bases, the J end lost 4 bases, and 6 bases lay between the germline ends. Germline V gene lookup returns CDR1 GTSNPN and CDR2 SVGIG (reference sequence). CDR3 in DNA: TGTGCCTGGAGGATGGGCTATGGCTACACCTTC. Its translation is CAWRMGYGYTF.

The chain couples TRBV5-1 to TRBJ2-5; 9 bases are a match to TRBD1. CDR1 and CDR2 (germline): SGHRS, YFSETQ. The CDR3 totals 12 residues. Unmatched junction bases numbered 0, after V lost 5 bases and J lost 4 bases. CDR3 in DNA: TGCGCCAGCAGGGACAGGGGAGAGACCCAGTACTTC. Translated, it gives CASRDRGETQYF.

This clone was counted a single time. The V call is TRBV9, the J call TRBJ1-5; no clear D gene. Germline V lookup: CDR1 SGDLS, CDR2 YYNGEE. This CDR3 has 14 residues. The V and J ends lost 0 bases and 4 bases respectively, with 8 bases between them. The CDR3 sequence is CASSVDAGNQPQHF. The CDR3, as DNA: TGTGCCAGCAGCGTAGATGCGGGGAATCAGCCCCAGCATTTT.

The chain joins TRBV21-1 to TRBJ1-1; the D call of TRBD1 is as the table states it, not checked on the DNA. TRBV21-1 is labeled a pseudogene. The CDR3 spans 12 residues. In DNA form, the CDR3 reads TGTGCCAGCAGCGCCCAGGACACTGAAGCTTTCTTT. This gives the protein CASSAQDTEAFF.

CDR3 loop: CASSSSWPPEYTF. CDR3 nucleotide sequence: TGTGCCAGCAGTTCCTCCTGGCCCCCAGAGTACACCTTC. The J gene is TRBJ1-2, the V gene TRBV6-5; D remains unclear. This CDR3 comprises 13 residues. Looked up from germline, CDR1 is MNHEY and CDR2 is SVGAGI. V was cut by 4 bases and J by 11 bases, with 17 bases left in between.

This clone was observed once. The chain is built from TRBV13 and TRBJ1-3; D call uncertain. CDR3 size: 14 residues. Trimming removed 5 bases at V and 0 bases at J, with 8 bases between. The V gene's germline CDR1 is PRHDT and CDR2 FYEKMQ (reference sequence). CDR3 protein: CASSAWNSGNTIYF. As DNA, the CDR3 is TGTGCCAGCAGCGCCTGGAACTCTGGAAACACCATATATTTT. Using reference TRBV13 and TRBJ1-3 for the parts outside the CDR3, the full variable domain is AAGVIQSPRHLIKEKRETATLKCYPIPRHDTVYWYQQGPGQDPQFLISFYEKMQSDKGSIPDRFSAQQFSDYHSELNMSSLELGDSALYFCASSAWNSGNTIYFGEGSWLTVV.

This clone was detected a few times. The chain has TRBV2 and TRBJ1-1; D not resolved. There are 14 residues in the CDR3. Germline-derived CDR1 and CDR2 are SNHLY and FYNNEI. V lost 4 bases and J lost 3, with 12 bases in between. The CDR3 sequence is CASSAYSGYTEAFF. CDR3 bases: TGTGCCAGCAGTGCGTACAGCGGGTACACTGAAGCTTTCTTT.

This clone was detected a few times. The chain couples TRBV10-3 to TRBJ1-5; D might be TRBD1 (6 bases). Germline V CDR1 and CDR2: ENHRY, SYGVKD. The V and J ends lost 10 bases and 6 bases respectively, with 16 bases between them. The length of the CDR3 is 13 residues. As DNA, the CDR3 is TGTGCCACCGAACAGGGTCCGGGTCAGCCCCAGCATTTT. Translated, it gives CATEQGPGQPQHF.

The gene calls are TRBV28 and TRBJ1-3, with D hard to call. V dropped 8 bases and J dropped 7 bases, with 21 bases sitting between them. The CDR3 runs to 15 residues. Germline V lookup: CDR1 MDHEN, CDR2 SYDVKM. The CDR3: CASPLVVQAVNTIYF. CDR3 bases: TGTGCCAGCCCCCTTGTGGTCCAGGCGGTGAACACCATATATTTT.

The V call is TRBV7-6, the J call TRBJ1-5; a possible D gene is TRBD1 (5 bases). The ends were cut back, 1 base at V and 4 bases at J, with 23 bases in the middle. This CDR3 contains 19 residues. The V gene's germline CDR1 is SGHVS and CDR2 FNYEAQ. CDR3: CASSLGPIPGATENQPQHF. DNA for the CDR3: TGTGCCAGCAGCTTAGGTCCCATCCCTGGCGCGACAGAAAATCAGCCCCAGCATTTT.

The chain has TRBV6-5 and TRBJ2-1; 12 bases fit TRBD2. Losses at the gene ends were 2 bases for V and 12 bases for J; bases not matched to a gene: 11. The CDR3 length is 16 residues. The germline CDR1 and CDR2 sequences are MNHEY and SVGAGI. Written as DNA, the CDR3 is TGTGCCAGCAGTTACAGTAGGACTAGCGGGGACCAAGGGCAGTTCTTC. It codes for CASSYSRTSGDQGQFF.

This clone has a single count. V and J are TRBV15 and TRBJ2-2; D is perhaps TRBD2 (6 bases). Trimming removed 0 bases at V and 1 base at J, with 6 bases between. This CDR3 has 15 amino acids. Germline CDR1 and CDR2: LNHNV and YYDKDF (reference sequence). The CDR3 here is CATSREGGNTGELFF. In nucleotides, the CDR3 is TGTGCCACCAGCAGAGAGGGGGGGAACACCGGGGAGCTGTTTTTT.

The rearrangement uses TRBV5-4 and TRBJ2-3; 8 bases are a match to TRBD1. V was pared by 6 bases and J by 3 bases, with 12 bases of the junction left unmatched. The CDR3 is 16 amino acids. CDR1 and CDR2 (germline): SGHNT, YYREEE (reference sequence). Here the CDR3 reads CASNSRTGKATDTQYF. CDR3 DNA sequence: TGTGCCAGCAACTCCCGGACAGGGAAGGCGACAGATACGCAGTATTTT.

The rearrangement joins TRBV28 to TRBJ2-7, with D possibly TRBD1 on 8 matching bases. Trimming took off 7 bases at V and 3 bases at J, with 31 bases between the two ends. Germline assignment: CDR1 MDHEN and CDR2 SYDVKM. There are 19 residues in the CDR3. Here the CDR3 DNA reads TGTGCCAGCACGGGAGGTTTTTTCGGCAGGGGGCGAACCTACTACGAGCAGTACTTC. It codes for CASTGGFFGRGRTYYEQYF.

V usage is TRBV7-9 and J usage is TRBJ2-4; D might be TRBD1 (5 bases). V was cut by 7 bases and J by 0 bases, with 10 bases left in between. This CDR3 comprises 14 residues. Per the germline V gene, CDR1 is SEHNR and CDR2 is FQNEAQ (reference sequence). CDR3 in DNA: TGTGCCAGCAAGGGGTCCCAAGCCAAAAACATTCAGTACTTC. Translated, it gives CASKGSQAKNIQYF. Full variable domain (outside the CDR3, taken from reference TRBV7-9 and TRBJ2-4): DTGVSQNPRHKITKRGQNVTFRCDPISEHNRLYWYRQTLGQGPEFLTYFQNEAQLEKSRLLSDRFSAERPKGSFSTLEIQRTEQGDSAMYLCASKGSQAKNIQYFGAGTRLSVL.

The rearrangement links TRBV5-1 to TRBJ2-3; the match to TRBD1 covers 9 bases. V dropped 4 bases and J dropped 0; count of bases not matched to a gene: 9. CDR3 length equals 17 residues. CDR1 SGHRS and CDR2 YFSETQ come from the germline V gene. The CDR3 sequence is CASSPNPGQGSTDTQYF. Written as DNA, the CDR3 is TGCGCCAGCAGCCCGAATCCGGGACAGGGTAGCACAGATACGCAGTATTTT.

The sample holds one count of this clone. The gene calls are TRBV5-6 and TRBJ1-2, with D unresolved. Germline CDR1 SGHDT, CDR2 YYEEEE. The CDR3 totals 12 residues. V lost 0 bases to trimming and J lost 4 bases, with 4 bases between them. CDR3 in DNA: TGTGCCAGCAGCTTGGTTAGCTATGGCTACACCTTC. Its translation is CASSLVSYGYTF.

This clone was seen a single time. The chain combines TRBV30 with TRBJ1-4; D possibly corresponds to TRBD1 (5 bases). Germline CDR1 is GTSNPN and CDR2 is SVGIG (reference sequence). The CDR3 spans 13 residues. Deletions cut 7 bases from V and 5 bases from J, with 14 bases between. Here the CDR3 DNA reads TGTGCCTCTAACGGGGGACCAAATGAAAAACTGTTTTTT. Translating it yields CASNGGPNEKLFF. Variable domain in full (rest from reference TRBV30 and TRBJ1-4): SQTIHQWPATLVQPVGSPLSLECTVEGTSNPNLYWYRQAAGRGLQLLFYSVGIGQISSEVPQNLSASRPQDRQFILSSKKLLLSDSGFYLCASNGGPNEKLFFGSGTQLSVL.